This note documents a single TCR beta chain sequence. Its specificity is unknown. The treatment: 19 received Ad26.COV2.S at low or high dose, single or two shots; about 5 received placebo; per-sample allocation not given. At day 63 after the first vaccine or placebo injection, samples were drawn. This adult donor, from Boston, was 18-55 years old. Wuhan-strain SARS-CoV-2 spike was expressed by the Ad26 vector that made up the vaccine. The data were obtained in a study of Ad26.COV2.S vaccination and SARS-CoV-2 variants. Overall study context: Once or twice, 56 days apart, Ad26.COV2.S was delivered intramuscularly.

Whole-study findings and limits: Recipients of either vaccine or placebo displayed similar breadth of non-spike TCRs.

Only in-frame clones appear in the TCRdb table, and some are missing; sequencing was by immunoSEQ multiplex PCR. Of around 240,000 clones listed, roughly 90% are singletons. V was cut by 5 bases and J by 1 base, with 14 bases left in between. This CDR3 contains 16 residues. CDR1 and CDR2 from the germline V gene are SGHTA and FQGNSA. V and J are TRBV7-2 and TRBJ2-2; the D is unclear. Sequenced material: peripheral blood, taken in a trial of Ad26.COV2.S vaccine versus placebo. The TCR comes from a person between 18 and 65 years old who received the Ad26.COV2.S COVID-19 vaccine or a placebo. CDR3 DNA: TGTGCCAGCAGCCCGCAGCTAGTCGGGAACACCGGGGAGCTGTTTTTT. It is translated as CASSPQLVGNTGELFF. The full variable domain, with the rest looked up from reference TRBV7-2 and TRBJ2-2, is GAGVSQSPSNKVTEKGKDVELRCDPISGHTALYWYRQSLGQGLEFLIYFQGNSAPDKSGLPSDRFSAERTGGSVSTLTIQRTQQEDSAVYLCASSPQLVGNTGELFFGEGSRLTVL.